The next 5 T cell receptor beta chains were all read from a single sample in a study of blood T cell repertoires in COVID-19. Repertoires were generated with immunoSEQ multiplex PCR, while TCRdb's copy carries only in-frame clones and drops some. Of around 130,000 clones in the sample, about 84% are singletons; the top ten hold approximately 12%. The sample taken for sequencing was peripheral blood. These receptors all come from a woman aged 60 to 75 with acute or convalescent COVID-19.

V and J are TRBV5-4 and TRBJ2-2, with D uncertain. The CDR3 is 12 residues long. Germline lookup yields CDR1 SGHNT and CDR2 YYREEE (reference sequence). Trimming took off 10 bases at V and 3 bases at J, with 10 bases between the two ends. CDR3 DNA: TGTGCCTACACACGGGACACCGGGGAGCTGTTTTTT. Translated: CAYTRDTGELFF. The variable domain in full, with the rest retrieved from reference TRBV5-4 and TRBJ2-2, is ETGVTQSPTHLIKTRGQQVTLRCSSQSGHNTVSWYQQALGQGPQFIFQYYREEENGRGNFPPRFSGLQFPNYSSELNVNALELDDSALYLCAYTRDTGELFFGEGSRLTVL.

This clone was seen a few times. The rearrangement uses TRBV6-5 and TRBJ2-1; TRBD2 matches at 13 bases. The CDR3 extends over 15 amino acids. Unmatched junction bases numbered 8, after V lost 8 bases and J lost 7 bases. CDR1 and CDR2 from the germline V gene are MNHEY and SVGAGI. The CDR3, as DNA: TGTGCCAGCCCCAAGGGGACTAGCGGGGCAAATGAGCAGTTCTTC. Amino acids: CASPKGTSGANEQFF.

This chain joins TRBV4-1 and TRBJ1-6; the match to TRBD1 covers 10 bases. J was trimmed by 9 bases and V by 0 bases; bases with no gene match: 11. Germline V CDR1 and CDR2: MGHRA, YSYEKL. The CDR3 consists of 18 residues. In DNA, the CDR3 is TGCGCCAGCAGCCAAGAAGACCCGACAGGGGGCGTACGTTCACCCCTCCACTTT. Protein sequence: CASSQEDPTGGVRSPLHF.

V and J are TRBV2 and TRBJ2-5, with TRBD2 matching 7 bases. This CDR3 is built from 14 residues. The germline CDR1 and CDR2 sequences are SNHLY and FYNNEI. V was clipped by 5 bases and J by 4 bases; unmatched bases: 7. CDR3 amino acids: CASSRGTNLETQYF. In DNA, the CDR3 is TGTGCCAGCAGTCGTGGGACTAACCTAGAGACCCAGTACTTC.

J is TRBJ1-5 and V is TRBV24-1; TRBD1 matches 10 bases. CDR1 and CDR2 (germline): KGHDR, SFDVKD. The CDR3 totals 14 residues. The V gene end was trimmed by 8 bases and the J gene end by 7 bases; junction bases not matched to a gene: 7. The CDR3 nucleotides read TGTGCCACCACGTCCGGACAGGGGGACCAGCCCCAGCATTTT. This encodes CATTSGQGDQPQHF.